What follows are 22 T cell receptor beta chains derived from one specimen sequenced in a study of T cell changes during pregnancy in multiple sclerosis. The table came from immunoSEQ multiplex PCR; TCRdb's copy has only in-frame clones and leaves some out. The sample holds under 55,000 clones, approximately 92% seen once. Sequenced material: CD4+ T cells from peripheral blood mononuclear cells, taken in the third trimester of pregnancy. The receptors derive from a female donor with multiple sclerosis, enrolled in a pregnancy study.

The chain is built from TRBV9 and TRBJ1-1; perhaps TRBD1 as D (5 bases). V lost 4 bases and J 7 bases, leaving 14 bases between the germline ends. The CDR3 has 13 residues. CDR1 is SGDLS and CDR2 is YYNGEE in the germline V gene. CDR3 protein: CASSPQGSGEAFF. DNA of the CDR3: TGTGCCAGCAGCCCCCAGGGTTCGGGTGAAGCTTTCTTT.

V gene TRBV10-3 combines with J gene TRBJ2-1, with 8 bases lining up with TRBD1. Per germline, CDR1 ENHRY and CDR2 SYGVKD. The CDR3 length is 21 residues. J lost 0 bases, V lost 0 bases, and 16 bases had no gene match. The CDR3 nucleotides read TGTGCCATCAGTGAGTCTGGCAGGGGGCGAATCGGAGGTAGCTCCTACAATGAGCAGTTCTTC. Its protein product is CAISESGRGRIGGSSYNEQFF.

V and J are TRBV25-1 and TRBJ2-2, with TRBD1 matching 7 bases. This CDR3 has 14 residues. Germline-derived CDR1 and CDR2 are MGHDK and SYGVNS. J gave up 1 base and V 4 bases, and 0 bases lay outside the gene matches. CDR3 in DNA: TGTGCCAGCAGTGGGACAGGGAACACCGGGGAGCTGTTTTTT. This gives the protein CASSGTGNTGELFF.

This clone was seen once. The J gene is TRBJ2-5, the V gene TRBV2, with TRBD2 matching 13 bases. Germline V gene lookup returns CDR1 SNHLY and CDR2 FYNNEI. The J segment lost 5 bases and the V segment lost 6 bases, leaving 6 bases of the junction unmatched. This CDR3 contains 15 residues. The CDR3 DNA reads TGTGCCAGCAGCCTAACTAGCGGGGGGGTGGAGACCCAGTACTTC. Protein sequence: CASSLTSGGVETQYF.

In this sample, this clone turned up once. The chain employs TRBV6-6 and TRBJ1-1; 7 bases fit TRBD1. The CDR3 is 15 amino acids. Trimming took 1 base from V and 4 from J; bases not matched to a gene: 6. Germline loops: CDR1 MNHNY, CDR2 SVGAGI (reference sequence). The CDR3 loop is CASSYYQQGTTEAFF. DNA for the CDR3: TGTGCCAGCAGTTACTACCAACAGGGGACCACTGAAGCTTTCTTT.

The chain uses TRBV5-6 and TRBJ2-1; 7 nucleotides align to TRBD2. With V trimmed by 6 bases and J by 2 bases, 8 bases remained unmatched. This CDR3 is built from 15 residues. Germline V gene data show CDR1 as SGHDT and CDR2 as YYEEEE. CDR3 residues: CASIPAGVPYNEQFF. The DNA for the CDR3 is TGTGCCAGCATCCCTGCGGGGGTTCCCTACAATGAGCAGTTCTTC.

This clone was found once. V usage is TRBV5-6 and J usage is TRBJ1-4; 10 nucleotides match TRBD1. This CDR3 spans 19 amino acids. The junction had 17 bases not matched to a gene; V was cut back by 0 bases and J by 9 bases. The germline CDR1 and CDR2 sequences are SGHDT and YYEEEE. CDR3 in DNA: TGTGCCAGCAGCTTGGCACCGGGACAGGGGATCATTGAAGGTCAAAAACTGTTTTTT. It yields the protein CASSLAPGQGIIEGQKLFF.

The gene calls are TRBV20-1 and TRBJ1-2, with no clear D. Trimming took 5 bases from V and 3 from J, leaving 7 bases between them. The length of the CDR3 is 11 residues. Germline V gives CDR1 DFQATT, CDR2 SNEGSKA (reference sequence). CDR3: CSAPRDYGYTF. In nucleotides, the CDR3 is TGCAGTGCTCCGAGGGACTATGGCTACACCTTC.

The chain combines TRBV28 with TRBJ2-5; a possible D gene is TRBD1 (5 bases). The CDR3 sequence is 14 residues long. Germline CDR1 reads MDHEN; CDR2 reads SYDVKM. The V and J ends lost 4 bases and 1 base respectively, with 10 bases between them. The CDR3 sequence is CASSSTGVQETQYF. The CDR3 coding sequence is TGTGCCAGCAGTTCAACAGGCGTCCAAGAGACCCAGTACTTC.

V usage is TRBV6-5 and J usage is TRBJ2-5; weak D call: TRBD1 (5 bases). Between the trimmed V and J ends, which lost 0 bases and 3 bases, there was a span of 14 bases. The germline gives CDR1 MNHEY, CDR2 SVGAGI. This CDR3 is built from 16 residues. The CDR3 DNA reads TGTGCCAGCAGTTACTCAGGGCAGGGCCGGGAAGAGACCCAGTACTTC. It translates to CASSYSGQGREETQYF.

The chain couples TRBV29-1 to TRBJ2-7, with D possibly matching TRBD1 (5 bases). The CDR3 loop spans 13 amino acids. Germline V CDR1 and CDR2: SQVTM, ANQGSEA. V was trimmed by 4 bases and J by 6 bases, leaving 16 bases between them. DNA of the CDR3: TGCAGCGTTGTCTTCCCAGAAAGGGGCGAGCAGTACTTC. Protein sequence: CSVVFPERGEQYF.

V gene TRBV7-2 combines with J gene TRBJ2-1; weak D call: TRBD2 (6 bases). Looked up from germline, CDR1 is SGHTA and CDR2 is FQGNSA. This CDR3 is built from 16 residues. Between the trimmed V and J ends, which lost 3 bases and 9 bases, there was a span of 21 bases. CDR3 sequence reads: CASSFRRRGSSSEQFF. The CDR3 bases are TGTGCCAGCAGCTTTCGGCGGCGGGGCTCCTCGTCTGAGCAGTTCTTC.

The V call is TRBV6-4, the J call TRBJ2-3; D not certain. CDR1 is MRHNA, CDR2 SNTAGT, per germline. This CDR3 has 13 amino acids. The V end lost 3 bases, the J end lost 5 bases, and 9 bases lay between the germline ends. The CDR3 DNA reads TGTGCCAGCAGTGATCGGCGAGGAGATACGCAGTATTTT. Its protein is CASSDRRGDTQYF.

This clone has just a few counts. The genes are TRBV7-6 and TRBJ2-1; D gene unclear. Germline CDR1 SGHVS, CDR2 FNYEAQ. The CDR3 contains 13 residues. V lost 4 bases and J lost 6, with 10 bases in between. This CDR3 reads CASSSPSGNEQFF. In DNA, the CDR3 is TGTGCCAGCAGCTCCCCCTCCGGCAATGAGCAGTTCTTC.

As for this clone: This CDR3 is also generated by other DNA sequences in the sample. The chain is built from TRBV7-2 and TRBJ2-7, with 7 nucleotides matching TRBD1. This CDR3 spans 14 amino acids. Germline V gene sequence: CDR1 SGHTA, CDR2 FQGNSA. V shed 1 base and J 1 base; nucleotides not matched to a gene: 1. CDR3 sequence reads: CASSLDRGSYEQYF. The CDR3 bases are TGTGCCAGCAGCTTAGACAGGGGTTCCTACGAGCAGTACTTC.

V is TRBV7-3 and J is TRBJ2-2, with TRBD2 identical over 7 bases. The CDR3 totals 16 residues. Germline V gene sequence: CDR1 SGHTA, CDR2 FQGTGA. V trimming: 3 bases; J trimming: 1 base; junction bases outside the gene matches: 5. The CDR3 region is CASSLGVAGNTGELFF. The DNA of the CDR3 is TGTGCCAGCAGCTTGGGTGTAGCGGGGAACACCGGGGAGCTGTTTTTT.

The chain uses TRBV19 and TRBJ1-2; 9 bases align to TRBD1. V lost 7 bases to trimming and J lost 8 bases; unmatched junction nucleotides: 17. From germline, CDR1 is LNHDA and CDR2 SQIVND (reference sequence). The CDR3 consists of 16 residues. CDR3 sequence (DNA): TGTGCCAGTATTAGAACCCCGGCCCGGACAGGGGTCGGCTACACCTTC. Its translation is CASIRTPARTGVGYTF.

This clone was counted only a few times. This chain uses TRBV4-2 with TRBJ1-1, with D unresolved. This CDR3 is 12 amino acids long. Between the trimmed V and J ends, which lost 0 bases and 8 bases, there was a span of 7 bases. Germline CDR1 and CDR2: LGHNA and YNFKEQ. For the CDR3, the DNA is TGTGCCAGCAGCCAAGATCTATCCGAAGCTTTCTTT. Protein: CASSQDLSEAFF.

This chain links TRBV7-9 with TRBJ1-4; tentative D call: TRBD1 (6 bases). Trimming took 3 bases from V and 3 from J, leaving 11 bases between them. Germline CDR1 is SEHNR and CDR2 is FQNEAQ (reference sequence). The CDR3 consists of 15 residues. The CDR3 reads CASSLSQGANEKLFF. CDR3 in DNA: TGTGCCAGCAGCTTGTCACAGGGAGCTAATGAAAAACTGTTTTTT. The full variable domain, rest sourced from reference TRBV7-9 and TRBJ1-4, is DTGVSQNPRHKITKRGQNVTFRCDPISEHNRLYWYRQTLGQGPEFLTYFQNEAQLEKSRLLSDRFSAERPKGSFSTLEIQRTEQGDSAMYLCASSLSQGANEKLFFGSGTQLSVL.

The chain couples TRBV2 to TRBJ2-4; D is ambiguous. Trimming removed 4 bases from V and 12 bases from J, with 7 bases in between. CDR1 SNHLY and CDR2 FYNNEI come from the germline V gene. The length of the CDR3 is 10 residues. The DNA for the CDR3 is TGTGCCAGCAGTGCGCAGTATCAGTACTTC. Its protein is CASSAQYQYF. Using reference TRBV2 and TRBJ2-4 for the parts outside the CDR3, the full variable domain is EPEVTQTPSHQVTQMGQEVILRCVPISNHLYFYWYRQILGQKVEFLVSFYNNEISEKSEIFDDQFSVERPDGSNFTLKIRSTKLEDSAMYFCASSAQYQYFGAGTRLSVL.

V is TRBV5-6 and J is TRBJ1-2; 8 positions match TRBD1. Losses at the gene ends were 1 base for V and 3 bases for J; bases not matched to a gene: 5. CDR1 SGHDT and CDR2 YYEEEE come from the germline V gene. The CDR3 has 15 amino acids. CDR3 region: CASSLSGGRDYGYTF. The CDR3 DNA follows: TGTGCCAGCAGCTTGTCAGGGGGCCGGGACTATGGCTACACCTTC.

Here the CDR3 reads CASSFQRGPYEQYF. In DNA, the CDR3 is TGTGCCAGCAGTTTTCAGCGGGGGCCCTACGAGCAGTACTTC. The chain combines TRBV27 with TRBJ2-7, with 8 bases that match TRBD2. This CDR3 comprises 14 residues. The germline V gene has CDR1 MNHEY and CDR2 SMNVEV (reference sequence). Trimming removed 3 bases from V and 2 bases from J; junction bases left unmatched: 3.